The 30 T cell receptor beta chains in this list originate from one sample, sequenced in a study of shared clonotypes between healthy human individuals. The table came from immunoSEQ multiplex PCR; TCRdb's copy has only in-frame clones and leaves some out. Counted here are hundreds of thousands of clones, 60% to 80% occurring once; the ten biggest clones make up approximately 12%. Sample: PBMCs. The receptor set was obtained from a woman in her 40s in good health. Some clones in this sample may be carry-over from other donors' samples.

The count of this clone is one. A far larger clone lies a single base away; this is likely a read error. The chain combines TRBV27 with TRBJ1-1; D ambiguous. The CDR3 spans 12 residues. V lost 8 bases to trimming and J lost 6 bases, with 13 bases between them. Looked up from germline, CDR1 is MNHEY and CDR2 is SMNVEV (reference sequence). This CDR3 reads CASHPNGSEAFF. As DNA, the CDR3 is TGTGCCAGCCATCCTAACGGATCTGAAGCTTTCTTT.

The chain combines TRBV11-2 with TRBJ2-3; D is unresolved. Germline V CDR1 and CDR2: SGHAT, FQNNGV. The germline V and J ends were trimmed by 4 bases and 3 bases, with 11 bases remaining between them. This CDR3 is 14 amino acids long. DNA of the CDR3: TGTGCCAGCAGCTCCCAGACTTTGACAGATACGCAGTATTTT. Protein sequence: CASSSQTLTDTQYF.

CDR3 coding DNA: TGTGCCAGCAGCGCAAACCTTAGGGACGAGCAGTACTTC. Residues: CASSANLRDEQYF. The chain joins TRBV9 to TRBJ2-7, with D hard to call. Germline lookup yields CDR1 SGDLS and CDR2 YYNGEE. V lost 3 bases, J lost 5 bases, and 12 bases lay in between. The CDR3 is 13 amino acids.

The chain uses TRBV6-1 and TRBJ2-7; no reliable D call. The germline V gene encodes CDR1 MNHNS and CDR2 SASEGT. Trimming cost V 1 base and J 5 bases, with 3 bases left between them. This CDR3 region has 11 residues. The CDR3, as DNA: TGTGCCAGCAGTGAAGTAAACGAGCAGTACTTC. This codes for CASSEVNEQYF.

This clone was seen a handful of times. The same CDR3 is also encoded by other DNA sequences in this sample. The chain combines TRBV29-1 with TRBJ2-7; possibly TRBD1 for D (5 bases). The CDR3 is 12 amino acids. The V and J ends lost 4 bases and 4 bases respectively, with 11 bases between them. Germline assignment: CDR1 SQVTM and CDR2 ANQGSEA. CDR3 in DNA: TGCAGCGTTGTTGGACAACCTTACGAGCAGTACTTC. It specifies CSVVGQPYEQYF.

Concerning this clone: The sample holds other DNA sequences that translate to the same CDR3. The genes are TRBV9 and TRBJ2-1; 13 nucleotides line up with TRBD2. Trimming at V came to 0 bases and at J to 4 bases, leaving 1 base not matched to a gene. The V gene's germline CDR1 is SGDLS and CDR2 YYNGEE. The CDR3 has 16 amino acids. The CDR3 coding sequence is TGTGCCAGCAGCGTAGAGGGACTAGCGGGATACAATGAGCAGTTCTTC. Residues: CASSVEGLAGYNEQFF.

The rearrangement uses TRBV11-2 and TRBJ1-1, with a tentative D call TRBD1 (5 bases). The CDR3 runs 14 residues. The V end lost 1 base, the J end lost 0 bases, and 6 bases lay between the germline ends. Germline V gene sequence: CDR1 SGHAT, CDR2 FQNNGV. The CDR3 DNA reads TGTGCCAGCAGCTTAGCCAGGGTGAACACTGAAGCTTTCTTT. Amino acids: CASSLARVNTEAFF.

This clone was recorded only once. The rearrangement links TRBV18 to TRBJ2-7, with 8 bases that match TRBD2. The CDR3 has 15 amino acids. V dropped 4 bases and J dropped 4; count of bases not matched to a gene: 9. CDR1 is KGHSH and CDR2 is LQKENI in the germline V gene. CDR3 protein: CASSQIAGKGYEQYF. In DNA form, the CDR3 reads TGTGCCAGCTCACAGATAGCGGGAAAGGGGTACGAGCAGTACTTC.

The rearrangement uses TRBV6-4 and TRBJ1-1; 12 nucleotides line up with TRBD1. Germline values: CDR1 MRHNA, CDR2 SNTAGT. The CDR3 length is 13 residues. The ends lost 3 bases at V and 10 bases at J; junction bases unmatched: 3. The CDR3 DNA reads as TGTGCCAGCAGTGAGGGACAGGGGGCGCCAGCTTTCTTT. Protein sequence: CASSEGQGAPAFF.

DNA of the CDR3: TGTGCCAGCAGCTTGTGGGACAGCACCGGGGAGCTGTTTTTT. It is translated as CASSLWDSTGELFF. The chain has TRBV5-4 and TRBJ2-2; 7 bases are shared with TRBD1. This CDR3 comprises 14 residues. Looked up from germline, CDR1 is SGHNT and CDR2 is YYREEE (reference sequence). J gave up 4 bases and V 1 base, and 1 base lay outside the gene matches.

On this clone: A far larger clone is one nucleotide away, so this likely arose from a read error. This chain connects TRBV6-1 to TRBJ2-6, with no clear D. Between the trimmed V and J ends, which lost 8 bases and 2 bases, there was a span of 10 bases. CDR1 is MNHNS and CDR2 is SASEGT in the germline V gene. The CDR3 is 14 residues long. Here the CDR3 DNA reads TGTGCCAGCGGTCAGTTACCTGGGGCCAACGTCCTGACTTTC. Its protein is CASGQLPGANVLTF.

This chain joins TRBV10-3 and TRBJ1-4; TRBD1 is a possible D gene (5 bases). This CDR3 region has 14 residues. Germline V CDR1 and CDR2: ENHRY, SYGVKD. Trimming took 0 bases from V and 8 from J, leaving 10 bases between them. The CDR3: CAISESGVREKLFF. For the CDR3, the DNA is TGTGCCATCAGTGAGTCAGGGGTCAGGGAAAAACTGTTTTTT.

This chain uses TRBV29-1 with TRBJ1-2; D is ambiguous. V was pared by 3 bases and J by 6 bases, with 8 bases between. The germline V gene has CDR1 SQVTM and CDR2 ANQGSEA. The CDR3 totals 11 residues. The CDR3 sequence: CSVEAADGYTF. The CDR3 DNA reads TGCAGCGTTGAGGCGGCGGATGGCTACACCTTC.

V is TRBV6-6 and J is TRBJ1-4, with a possible D match to TRBD1 (5 bases). This CDR3 is 11 amino acids long. V lost 7 bases and J 7 bases, leaving 7 bases between the germline ends. Germline CDR1 and CDR2: MNHNY and SVGAGI (reference sequence). The CDR3 bases are TGTGCCAGCATTGGGGGTGAAAAACTGTTTTTT. It encodes CASIGGEKLFF.

As regards this clone: This clone may be a read error of a much larger clone one base away. The same CDR3 arises from other DNA sequences in this sample as well. The rearrangement joins TRBV18 to TRBJ2-7; TRBD2 aligns across 14 bases. This CDR3 is built from 19 residues. From germline, CDR1 is KGHSH and CDR2 LQKENI. V lost 6 bases, J lost 8 bases, and 21 bases stayed unmatched. CDR3 in DNA: TGTGCCAGCTCTCCCCGCGGTCCACAGGGACTAGCGGGAGATGTCAAGCAGTACTTC. Translation gives CASSPRGPQGLAGDVKQYF.

The chain has TRBV5-1 and TRBJ2-1, with D perhaps given as TRBD1 or TRBD2 (6 bases each). Trimming took off 4 bases at V and 5 bases at J, with 31 bases between the two ends. The V gene's germline CDR1 is SGHRS and CDR2 YFSETQ. This CDR3 contains 20 residues. DNA of the CDR3: TGCGCCAGCAGCCGTGGAGGTGGGGGGCGAGTGGCCTTAGGCGACAATGAGCAGTTCTTC. Amino acids: CASSRGGGGRVALGDNEQFF.

The chain uses TRBV5-1 and TRBJ2-2, with 9 bases fitting TRBD2. After removal of 5 bases from V and 7 bases from J, the junction contained 9 bases not matched to a gene. Germline CDR1 SGHRS, CDR2 YFSETQ. The CDR3 length is 15 residues. CDR3 DNA: TGCGCCAGCAGTCCAACCGGACTAGCGCACGGGGAGCTGTTTTTT. Its translation: CASSPTGLAHGELFF.

The chain combines TRBV5-1 with TRBJ1-1; possibly TRBD1 for D (5 bases). Germline CDR1 is SGHRS and CDR2 is YFSETQ. The CDR3 consists of 14 residues. V was trimmed by 4 bases and J by 3 bases, leaving 13 bases between them. The CDR3: CASSISVGDTEAFF. The CDR3 coding sequence is TGCGCCAGCAGCATAAGTGTGGGGGACACTGAAGCTTTCTTT.

The rearrangement uses TRBV4-1 and TRBJ2-3; the D call may be TRBD1 or TRBD2 (5 bases each). This CDR3 is built from 17 residues. Germline CDR1 and CDR2: MGHRA and YSYEKL. Deletions cut 1 base from V and 8 bases from J, with 22 bases between. The CDR3 spells CASSQASGTVNEGTQYF. The CDR3 DNA sequence: TGCGCCAGCAGCCAAGCCTCCGGGACCGTAAATGAGGGTACGCAGTATTTT.

In nucleotides, the CDR3 is TGTGCCAGCAGCATCACAGGGGGCGGGGATGAAAAACTGTTTTTT. Translation gives CASSITGGGDEKLFF. The rearrangement uses TRBV5-6 and TRBJ1-4; TRBD1 matches 9 bases. The V and J ends lost 4 bases and 6 bases, in that order; junction bases with no gene match: 7. This CDR3 is built from 15 residues. CDR1 and CDR2 from the germline V gene are SGHDT and YYEEEE.

As regards this clone: Just one base apart from a much larger clone, this may be a read error. The CDR3, as DNA: TGTGCCATCAGTGACGGGAACACTGAAGCTTTCTTT. Translated, it gives CAISDGNTEAFF. The V gene is TRBV10-3, the J gene TRBJ1-1; D gene ambiguous. The ends were cut back, 3 bases at V and 1 base at J, with 3 bases in the middle. The V gene's germline CDR1 is ENHRY and CDR2 SYGVKD. The CDR3 loop spans 12 amino acids.

There are many counts of this clone. The gene calls are TRBV29-1 and TRBJ2-3; D gene unclear. The CDR3 covers 12 residues. Trimming took 6 bases from V and 10 from J, leaving 17 bases between them. Germline V lookup: CDR1 SQVTM, CDR2 ANQGSEA. Written as DNA, the CDR3 is TGCAGCGTCCCCCGGGCCCCCGGCGCGCAGTATTTT. Translated, it gives CSVPRAPGAQYF.

As regards this clone: The same CDR3 is also encoded by other DNA sequences in this sample. V usage is TRBV6-5 and J usage is TRBJ2-1; D is unresolved. V was clipped by 2 bases and J by 8 bases, with 4 bases between them. The CDR3 is made up of 11 amino acids. Germline CDR1 and CDR2: MNHEY and SVGAGI. This CDR3 reads CASSYLDEQFF. The CDR3 DNA reads as TGTGCCAGCAGTTACCTGGATGAGCAGTTCTTC.

Regarding this clone: This likely reflects a read error, since a far larger clone is one base away. No conserved phenylalanine or tryptophan ends this CDR3, so it is likely a read error. V and J are TRBV10-3 and TRBJ2-7; 12 bases align to TRBD2. Germline-derived CDR1 and CDR2 are ENHRY and SYGVKD. The V and J ends lost 2 bases and 4 bases, in that order; junction bases with no gene match: 0. The CDR3 totals 14 residues. As DNA, the CDR3 is TGTGCCATCAGTGAGACTAGCGGGAGGTACGAGCAGTACCTC. As protein: CAISETSGRYEQYL.

The chain employs TRBV10-3 and TRBJ2-7, with 11 nucleotides matching TRBD2. The CDR3 has 14 residues. Germline V gene data show CDR1 as ENHRY and CDR2 as SYGVKD. The trim removed 6 bases at V and 6 bases at J, leaving 7 bases unmatched. DNA of the CDR3: TGTGCCATCAGGACTAGCGGGGCCCCTGGCGAGCAGTACTTC. Amino acid sequence: CAIRTSGAPGEQYF.

The gene calls are TRBV29-1 and TRBJ1-1; no reliable D call. CDR1 SQVTM and CDR2 ANQGSEA come from the germline V gene. The V and J ends lost 5 bases and 0 bases respectively, with 10 bases between them. The CDR3 contains 13 residues. The CDR3 nucleotides read TGCAGCGTTCTGGGAATAATGAACACTGAAGCTTTCTTT. Amino acid sequence: CSVLGIMNTEAFF. The full variable domain, its missing parts supplied by reference TRBV29-1 and TRBJ1-1, is SAVISQKPSRDICQRGTSLTIQCQVDSQVTMMFWYRQQPGQSLTLIATANQGSEATYESGFVIDKFPISRPNLTFSTLTVSNMSPEDSSIYLCSVLGIMNTEAFFGQGTRLTVV.

This chain links TRBV29-1 with TRBJ1-2; D uncertain. The CDR3 totals 11 residues. V was pared by 7 bases and J by 5 bases, with 11 bases between. In germline, CDR1 is SQVTM, CDR2 ANQGSEA. In DNA, the CDR3 is TGCAGCGCCCGGGCCGAGTATGGCTACACCTTC. It encodes CSARAEYGYTF.

The V and J genes are TRBV30 and TRBJ1-4, with D maybe TRBD1 (5 bases). Between the trimmed V and J ends, which lost 0 bases and 7 bases, there was a span of 15 bases. The CDR3 consists of 15 residues. Germline values: CDR1 GTSNPN, CDR2 SVGIG (reference sequence). Written as DNA, the CDR3 is TGTGCCTGGAGTGTATCGGGGCAGGAACTTGAAAAACTGTTTTTT. It specifies CAWSVSGQELEKLFF.

A word on this clone: This probably arose from a read error, given a far larger clone one base away. Other DNA sequences in this sample translate to the same CDR3. In DNA form, the CDR3 reads TGTGCCAGCAGCCCAGGGCTAGCGGAATACGAGCAGTACTTC. This translates into CASSPGLAEYEQYF. This chain links TRBV7-9 with TRBJ2-5; 7 nucleotides align to TRBD2. The end of the DNA is better explained by TRBJ2-7, so the J call may be wrong. Germline assignment: CDR1 SEHNR and CDR2 FQNEAQ (reference sequence). This CDR3 comprises 14 residues.

The V gene is TRBV5-1, the J gene TRBJ2-1, with TRBD1 matching 11 bases. This CDR3 is built from 15 residues. Germline CDR1 is SGHRS and CDR2 is YFSETQ. J was trimmed by 6 bases and V by 2 bases; bases with no gene match: 4. The DNA of the CDR3 is TGCGCCAGCAGCTTAGCGGACAGGGGGCCCAATGAGCAGTTCTTC. It translates to CASSLADRGPNEQFF. Filled out from reference TRBV5-1 and TRBJ2-1, the complete variable domain reads KAGVTQTPRYLIKTRGQQVTLSCSPISGHRSVSWYQQTPGQGLQFLFEYFSETQRNKGNFPGRFSGRQFSNSRSEMNVSTLELGDSALYLCASSLADRGPNEQFFGPGTRLTVL.